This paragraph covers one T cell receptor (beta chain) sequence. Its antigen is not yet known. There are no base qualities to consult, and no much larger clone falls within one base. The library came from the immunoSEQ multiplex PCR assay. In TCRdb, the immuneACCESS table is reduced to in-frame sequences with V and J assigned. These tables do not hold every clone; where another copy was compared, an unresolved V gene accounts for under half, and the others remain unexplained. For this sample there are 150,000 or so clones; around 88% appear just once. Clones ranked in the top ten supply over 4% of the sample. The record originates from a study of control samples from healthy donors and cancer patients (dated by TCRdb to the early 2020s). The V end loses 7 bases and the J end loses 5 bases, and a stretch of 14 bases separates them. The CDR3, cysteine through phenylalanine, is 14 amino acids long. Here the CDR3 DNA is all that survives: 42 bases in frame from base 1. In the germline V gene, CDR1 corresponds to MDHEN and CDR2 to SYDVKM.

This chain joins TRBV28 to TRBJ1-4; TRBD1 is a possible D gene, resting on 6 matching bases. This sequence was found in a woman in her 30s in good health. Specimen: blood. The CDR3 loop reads CASMGAVGNEKLFF. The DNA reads TGTGCCAGCATGGGGGCAGTGGGAAATGAAAAACTGTTTTTT. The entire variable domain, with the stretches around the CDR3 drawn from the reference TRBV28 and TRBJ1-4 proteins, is DVKVTQSSRYLVKRTGEKVFLECVQDMDHENMFWYRQDPGLGLRLIYFSYDVKMKEKGDIPEGYSVSREKKERFSLILESASTNQTSMYLCASMGAVGNEKLFFGSGTQLSVL.